This T cell receptor beta chain originates from a study of cytomegalovirus exposure and HLA in healthy donors. Regarding the study as a whole: The classifier reportedly diagnosed cytomegalovirus status with high specificity and sensitivity.

The PCR made use of 60 Vbeta and 13 Jbeta primers. Method: immunoSEQ multiplex PCR; TCRdb's copy keeps in-frame clones and lacks some. The data hold 75,000 to 100,000 clones, with about 70% observed a single time. The V end lost 2 bases, the J end lost 0 bases, and 9 bases lay between the germline ends. The CDR3 is 15 amino acids. Germline V gene lookup returns CDR1 SGDLS and CDR2 YYNGEE. As for this clone: Its antigen is still unknown.

This clonotype was obtained from a female donor in good health and CMV-seronegative. The sequencing input was PBMCs. The chain is built from TRBV9 and TRBJ1-5; a weak D match, TRBD1 (5 bases). The chain's CDR3 is CASSVGGNSNQPQHF. The CDR3 DNA follows: TGTGCCAGCAGCGTTGGGGGGAATAGCAATCAGCCCCAGCATTTT.